This T cell receptor (beta chain) emerged from a study of blood T cell repertoires in COVID-19. Per the authors' pipeline: For nucleated cells, counts were estimated from reference gene primer amplification. Assay: immunoSEQ multiplex PCR; the TCRdb copy retains only in-frame clones and omits some. That table furnishes V, J and clone size, whereas the DNA furnished D and trimming. This table holds about 320,000 clones, over 75% found once. Trimming removed 4 bases from V and 7 bases from J; junction bases left unmatched: 8. The CDR3 is 15 amino acids. Germline-derived CDR1 and CDR2 are KGHSH and LQKENI.

The specimen was peripheral blood. V is TRBV18 and J is TRBJ1-4; 8 positions agree with TRBD1. The receptor was derived from a human donor in a cohort sampled during active COVID-19. CDR3 region: CASSLSPTGVEKLFF. In DNA form, the CDR3 reads TGTGCCAGCTCACTCTCCCCGACAGGGGTTGAAAAACTGTTTTTT.